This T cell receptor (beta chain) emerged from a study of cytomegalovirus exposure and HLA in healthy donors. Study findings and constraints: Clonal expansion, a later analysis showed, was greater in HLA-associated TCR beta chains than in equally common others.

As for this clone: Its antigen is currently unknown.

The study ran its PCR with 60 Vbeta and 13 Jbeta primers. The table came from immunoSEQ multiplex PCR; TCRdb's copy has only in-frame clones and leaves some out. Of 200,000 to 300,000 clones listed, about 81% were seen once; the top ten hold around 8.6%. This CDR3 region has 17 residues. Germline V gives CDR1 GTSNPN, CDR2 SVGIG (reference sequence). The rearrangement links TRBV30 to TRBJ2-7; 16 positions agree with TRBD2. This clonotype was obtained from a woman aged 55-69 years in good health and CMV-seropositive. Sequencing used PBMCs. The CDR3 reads CALGPGTSGRASYEQYF. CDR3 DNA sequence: TGTGCATTGGGGCCCGGGACTAGCGGGAGGGCCTCCTACGAGCAGTACTTC.